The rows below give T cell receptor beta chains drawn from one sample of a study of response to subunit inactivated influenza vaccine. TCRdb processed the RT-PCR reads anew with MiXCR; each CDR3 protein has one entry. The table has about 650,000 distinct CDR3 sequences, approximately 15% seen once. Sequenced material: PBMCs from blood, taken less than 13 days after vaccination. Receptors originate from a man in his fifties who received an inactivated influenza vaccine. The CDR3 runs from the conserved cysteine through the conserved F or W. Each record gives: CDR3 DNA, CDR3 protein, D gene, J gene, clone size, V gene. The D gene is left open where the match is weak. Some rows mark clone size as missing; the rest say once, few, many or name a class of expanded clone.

DNA: TGTGCCAGCAGTCCCCTGAGGAACTCTGGGGCCAACGTCCTGACTTTC
CDR3: CASSPLRNSGANVLTF
D: NA
J: TRBJ2-6
size: few
V: TRBV28

DNA: TGTGCCAGCAGCTTACGTCCGGGACTAGCCAATGAGCAGTTCTTC
CDR3: CASSLRPGLANEQFF
D: TRBD2
J: TRBJ2-1
size: few
V: TRBV7-2

DNA: TGTGCCAGCAGTTTAGAAGCGGGGAAGAGTAATGAGCAGTTCTTC
CDR3: CASSLEAGKSNEQFF
D: TRBD2
J: TRBJ2-1
size: few
V: TRBV12-3/TRBV12-4

DNA: TGTGCCAGCAGCTTAGGTGGACTAGCGGGGGTTAATGAGCAGTTCTTC
CDR3: CASSLGGLAGVNEQFF
D: TRBD2
J: TRBJ2-1
size: NA
V: TRBV7-8

DNA: TGTGCCAGCAGTTACGACCACAGGGGCTCCTACGAGCAGTACTTC
CDR3: CASSYDHRGSYEQYF
D: TRBD1
J: TRBJ2-7
size: few
V: TRBV6-2/TRBV6-3

DNA: TGTGCCAGCAGCTTGGATTTAGATAACTATGGCTACACCTTC
CDR3: CASSLDLDNYGYTF
D: NA
J: TRBJ1-2
size: NA
V: TRBV5-6

DNA: TGCGCCAGCAGCTCGACGACGGTCTCTGGGGCCAACGTCCTGACTTTC
CDR3: CASSSTTVSGANVLTF
D: NA
J: TRBJ2-6
size: NA
V: TRBV5-1

DNA: TGTGCCAGCAGCCGGATGCGAGGGACTAGCGGATACTACGAGCAGTACTTC
CDR3: CASSRMRGTSGYYEQYF
D: TRBD2
J: TRBJ2-7
size: few
V: TRBV11-2

DNA: TGTGCCAGCAGTTTTTTCCATGAGCAGTTCTTC
CDR3: CASSFFHEQFF
D: NA
J: TRBJ2-1
size: many
V: TRBV28

DNA: TGCAGTGCTAGAGCGGGACTAGCAAGGCTTACTGAGCAGTTCTTC
CDR3: CSARAGLARLTEQFF
D: TRBD2
J: TRBJ2-1
size: NA
V: TRBV20-1

DNA: TGTGCCAGCAACCAGGACGGGGCCGGGGAGCTGTTTTTT
CDR3: CASNQDGAGELFF
D: NA
J: TRBJ2-2
size: few
V: TRBV7-9

DNA: TGTGCCAGCAGTTACTGGGCAGGCTCAACAGATACGCAGTATTTT
CDR3: CASSYWAGSTDTQYF
D: NA
J: TRBJ2-3
size: few
V: TRBV6-5

DNA: TGTGCCAGCAGTCACTCAACGGGGGGGTTTAACTATGGCTACACCTTC
CDR3: CASSHSTGGFNYGYTF
D: NA
J: TRBJ1-2
size: many
V: TRBV12-3/TRBV12-4

DNA: TGTGCCAGCAGCGTAGATCTGGTTTCGGACGAGCAGTACTTC
CDR3: CASSVDLVSDEQYF
D: NA
J: TRBJ2-7
size: few
V: TRBV9

DNA: TGCGCCAGCAGTCCGGGCCGAACCTCCTACGAGCAGTACTTC
CDR3: CASSPGRTSYEQYF
D: NA
J: TRBJ2-7
size: few
V: TRBV4-1

DNA: TGCGCCAGCAGCCAAGAAGCCGGGGCCAACGTCCTGACTTTC
CDR3: CASSQEAGANVLTF
D: NA
J: TRBJ2-6
size: few
V: TRBV4-3

DNA: TGCAGCGGGGGACAGGGTGGGCGGACAGATACGCAGTATTTT
CDR3: CSGGQGGRTDTQYF
D: TRBD1
J: TRBJ2-3
size: NA
V: TRBV29-1

DNA: TGTGCCAGCTCACCGACAGGGGATCGCACAGATACGCAGTATTTT
CDR3: CASSPTGDRTDTQYF
D: TRBD1
J: TRBJ2-3
size: few
V: TRBV18

DNA: TGTGCCAGCAGCCTTACGGGACAGGTCCTTGTTCCGAACACCGGGGAGCTGTTTTTT
CDR3: CASSLTGQVLVPNTGELFF
D: TRBD1
J: TRBJ2-2
size: NA
V: TRBV11-2

DNA: TGTGCCAGCAGTCCTCGGGGGACCGCCAACAATGAGCAGTTCTTC
CDR3: CASSPRGTANNEQFF
D: NA
J: TRBJ2-1
size: NA
V: TRBV27

DNA: TGTGCCATCAGTGTAGGACAGGTCGGAGCAGATACGCAGTATTTT
CDR3: CAISVGQVGADTQYF
D: TRBD1
J: TRBJ2-3
size: NA
V: TRBV10-3

DNA: TGCAGTGCTAGAGACCGATTGACAGGGTTTGGCACTGAAGCTTTCTTT
CDR3: CSARDRLTGFGTEAFF
D: TRBD1
J: TRBJ1-1
size: NA
V: TRBV20-1

DNA: TGTGCCAGCAGTTACCCTGGTAATCGGCCCAGCTCCTACAATGAGCAGTTCTTC
CDR3: CASSYPGNRPSSYNEQFF
D: NA
J: TRBJ2-1
size: NA
V: TRBV6-5

DNA: TGTGCCAGTAGTGCCCGGATGAGGGGGCTTTCCTCCTACGAGCAGTACTTC
CDR3: CASSARMRGLSSYEQYF
D: TRBD1
J: TRBJ2-7
size: NA
V: TRBV19

DNA: TGCGCCAGCAGCACCGGGACAGAGAACACTGAAGCTTTCTTT
CDR3: CASSTGTENTEAFF
D: TRBD1
J: TRBJ1-1
size: many
V: TRBV5-1

DNA: TGTGCCAGCAGCCCACGCCCCCCTAGCGCTTCGAACACCGGGGAGCTGTTTTTT
CDR3: CASSPRPPSASNTGELFF
D: NA
J: TRBJ2-2
size: NA
V: TRBV6-1